This TCR beta chain was sequenced in a study of blood T cell repertoires in COVID-19. Background on the study: Some COVID-19 samples were acute and others convalescent; all came from the United States, Italy and Spain.

Per the germline V gene, CDR1 is KGHSH and CDR2 is LQKENI. This CDR3 is built from 14 residues. The trim removed 5 bases at V and 1 base at J, leaving 3 bases unmatched. The authors' processing: Amplifying reference gene primers gave estimates of nucleated cell counts. The assay was immunoSEQ multiplex PCR, and TCRdb's table has in-frame clones only and misses some. V and J calls plus clone size are reproduced from that table; the DNA served to infer D and trimming. The data show around 150,000 clones, with approximately 80% seen just once and roughly 8.3% held by the top ten. The sample consisted of peripheral blood. This receptor was obtained from an elderly woman in a cohort sampled during active or convalescent COVID-19. This chain connects TRBV18 to TRBJ1-1; 8 bases fit TRBD1. CDR3 coding DNA: TGTGCCAGCTCAAAGGGACAGGAGAACACTGAAGCTTTCTTT. As protein: CASSKGQENTEAFF.